This T cell receptor beta chain was recovered during a study of blood T cell repertoires in COVID-19. Study-level background: Sites in the United States, Italy and Spain provided acute and convalescent COVID-19 samples. PBMCs, B-cell-depleted T cells, or T cells provided the cDNA or gDNA that made up the material.

Germline V lookup: CDR1 MNHEY, CDR2 SVGEGT. CDR3 length: 14 residues. The V segment lost 5 bases and the J segment 5 bases; nucleotides outside the gene matches: 5. In the original workflow: Using reference gene primer amplification, nucleated cell counts were estimated. The method was immunoSEQ multiplex PCR; TCRdb's version includes in-frame clones alone and lacks a portion of them. That table is the source of V, J and clone size, and D and trimming were worked out from the DNA. The sample has fewer than 200,000 clones, approximately 84% seen once. The sequence derives from a man between 35 and 55 years old who had recovered from COVID-19. Sequencing was done on a sample of peripheral blood. The chain recombines TRBV6-2 or TRBV6-3 with TRBJ1-4, with TRBD1 matching over 7 bases. The CDR3 region has the DNA TGTGCCAGCAGTCACCGGGACAGAAATGAAAAACTGTTTTTT. It yields the protein CASSHRDRNEKLFF.